What follows are 4 T cell receptor beta chains derived from one specimen sequenced in a study of cytomegalovirus exposure and HLA in healthy donors. Amplification used 60 Vbeta primers and 13 Jbeta primers. TCRdb's copy holds only in-frame clones and misses some; the assay was immunoSEQ multiplex PCR. Counted here are approximately 85,000 clones, about four fifths occurring once; the ten biggest clones make up approximately 7.9%. The sequencing input was PBMCs. The receptors were gathered from a man aged 25 to 45 in good health and CMV-seronegative.

This clone was recorded a few times. The V call is TRBV27, the J call TRBJ2-7, with TRBD1 matching over 7 bases. This CDR3 comprises 12 residues. The junction had 1 base not matched to a gene; V was cut back by 8 bases and J by 0 bases. The germline V gene has CDR1 MNHEY and CDR2 SMNVEV (reference sequence). CDR3 protein: CASGQASYEQYF. The CDR3 nucleotides read TGTGCCAGCGGACAGGCCTCCTACGAGCAGTACTTC.

V is TRBV14 and J is TRBJ2-1; possible D gene TRBD2, 5 bases. The V gene's germline CDR1 is SGHDN and CDR2 FVKESK. This CDR3 has 12 amino acids. Trimming took off 1 base at V and 7 bases at J, with 5 bases between the two ends. This CDR3 is CASSQGGNEQFF. CDR3 nucleotide sequence: TGTGCCAGCAGCCAAGGAGGGAATGAGCAGTTCTTC.

In this sample, this clone turned up once. The chain has TRBV7-9 and TRBJ2-1, with D hard to call. Trimming removed 5 bases at V and 0 bases at J, with 14 bases between. CDR1 and CDR2 (germline): SEHNR, FQNEAQ (reference sequence). There are 16 residues in the CDR3. CDR3 nucleotide sequence: TGTGCCAGCAGCCCCGGTAGCAGTAGCTCCTACAATGAGCAGTTCTTC. Translated: CASSPGSSSSYNEQFF.

The chain carries TRBV14 and TRBJ1-1; 7 nucleotides line up with TRBD1. The CDR3 is made up of 13 amino acids. Germline V lookup: CDR1 SGHDN, CDR2 FVKESK. Trimming removed 4 bases from V and 5 bases from J; junction bases left unmatched: 4. This CDR3 is CASSRGQQTEAFF. CDR3 coding DNA: TGTGCCAGCAGCCGGGGACAGCAAACTGAAGCTTTCTTT.